This TCR beta chain was profiled in a study of blood T cell repertoires in COVID-19. Clones were sequenced by immunoSEQ multiplex PCR, and TCRdb holds only the in-frame ones, with some missing. The repertoire holds some 200,000 clones, 85% to 90% seen once, with approximately 6.1% in the top ten. The CDR3 runs 14 residues. Looked up from germline, CDR1 is SGHTA and CDR2 is FQGNSA. J was trimmed by 3 bases and V by 5 bases; bases with no gene match: 4. The specimen was peripheral blood. The V gene is TRBV7-2, the J gene TRBJ2-5, with 9 bases that match TRBD1. The clonotype comes from an elderly man with acute or convalescent COVID-19. The CDR3 reads CASSQTGGEETQYF. Written as DNA, the CDR3 is TGTGCCAGCAGCCAAACAGGGGGCGAAGAGACCCAGTACTTC.